One sample yielded the 22 T cell receptor beta chains listed below, sequenced in a study of blood T cell repertoires in COVID-19. Sequencing used immunoSEQ multiplex PCR; TCRdb keeps in-frame clones, though not all of them. Of over 200,000 clones in the sample, about four fifths were seen once. Sample: PBMCs or T cells enriched from blood (not recorded which). The receptors originated from a middle-aged woman who had recovered from COVID-19.

CDR3 in amino acids: CASSSLSGGELFF. The CDR3 coding sequence is TGTGCCAGCAGCTCCCTTTCGGGGGGGGAGCTGTTTTTT. V usage is TRBV9 and J usage is TRBJ2-2; D is perhaps TRBD2 (5 bases). Per germline, CDR1 SGDLS and CDR2 YYNGEE. The CDR3 totals 13 residues. The ends were cut back, 4 bases at V and 8 bases at J, with 12 bases in the middle.

J is TRBJ1-5 and V is TRBV28; D not certain. The V end lost 1 base, the J end lost 5 bases, and 3 bases lay between the germline ends. The CDR3 extends over 12 amino acids. The germline V gene encodes CDR1 MDHEN and CDR2 SYDVKM. This chain's CDR3 is CASSLLDQPQHF. The DNA for the CDR3 is TGTGCCAGCAGTTTATTAGATCAGCCCCAGCATTTT.

The chain uses TRBV6-5 and TRBJ1-5, with 8 nucleotides matching TRBD1. This CDR3 is 14 amino acids long. Germline V CDR1 and CDR2: MNHEY, SVGAGI. With V trimmed by 4 bases and J by 6 bases, 5 bases remained unmatched. CDR3 DNA sequence: TGTGCCAGCAGTTGGGACAGGTTAAGTCAGCCCCAGCATTTT. Protein product: CASSWDRLSQPQHF.

The genes are TRBV21-1 and TRBJ1-2; the table's D call of TRBD1 was not tested on the DNA. TRBV21-1 is described as a pseudogene. The CDR3 has 15 amino acids. DNA of the CDR3: TGTGCCAGCAGCCGTGGACAGGGTTCTAACTATGGCTACACCTTC. This sequence encodes CASSRGQGSNYGYTF.

V usage is TRBV18 and J usage is TRBJ1-5; 7 bases map to TRBD1. CDR1 is KGHSH and CDR2 is LQKENI in the germline V gene. The V gene end was trimmed by 3 bases and the J gene end by 4 bases; junction bases not matched to a gene: 3. The CDR3 length is 14 residues. The chain's CDR3 is CASSPGTENQPQHF. CDR3 coding DNA: TGTGCCAGCTCACCGGGGACAGAGAATCAGCCCCAGCATTTT.

V is TRBV11-3 and J is TRBJ2-1; 9 bases align to TRBD2. This CDR3 has 15 residues. The ends lost 5 bases at V and 5 bases at J; junction bases unmatched: 7. Germline values: CDR1 SGHNT, CDR2 YENEEA. Here the CDR3 reads CASSPRGLADNEQFF. As DNA, the CDR3 is TGTGCCAGCAGCCCGCGGGGACTAGCCGACAATGAGCAGTTCTTC.

The genes are TRBV6-2 or TRBV6-3 and TRBJ1-5; tentative D call: TRBD1 (6 bases). V was pared by 2 bases and J by 4 bases, with 18 bases between. CDR1 and CDR2 from the germline V gene are MNHEY and SVGEGT. This CDR3 region has 17 residues. The CDR3 reads CASSYGHRGGQNQPQHF. The CDR3 bases are TGTGCCAGCAGTTACGGCCATAGGGGGGGTCAGAATCAGCCCCAGCATTTT.

This rearrangement joins TRBV11-2 to TRBJ2-1, with 8 bases that match TRBD1. Germline CDR1 is SGHAT and CDR2 is FQNNGV. V lost 1 base, J lost 9 bases, and 14 bases stayed unmatched. The CDR3 spans 17 residues. CDR3: CASSLVGAGGWPSEQFF. DNA for the CDR3: TGTGCCAGCAGCTTAGTGGGAGCAGGGGGCTGGCCGAGTGAGCAGTTCTTC.

The chain couples TRBV7-2 to TRBJ1-1; a possible D gene is TRBD1 (6 bases). Germline V gene data show CDR1 as SGHTA and CDR2 as FQGNSA. V was trimmed by 7 bases and J by 5 bases, leaving 17 bases between them. The CDR3 sequence is 14 residues long. The CDR3 spells CASNQGYGRTEAFF. The CDR3 DNA reads TGTGCCAGCAACCAGGGGTATGGACGAACTGAAGCTTTCTTT.

This rearrangement joins TRBV28 to TRBJ2-2, with TRBD1 matching 7 bases. This CDR3 comprises 14 residues. Germline V gene data show CDR1 as MDHEN and CDR2 as SYDVKM. V was pared by 6 bases and J by 5 bases, with 6 bases of the junction left unmatched. The CDR3, as DNA: TGTGCCAGCAGGATGGACAGGAGTACCGGGGAGCTGTTTTTT. This translates into CASRMDRSTGELFF.

The chain uses TRBV10-2 and TRBJ1-5, with D unclear. The germline gives CDR1 WSHSY, CDR2 SAAADI. V was shortened by 3 bases and J by 4 bases, with 10 bases between the two germline ends. The CDR3 length is 14 residues. The CDR3 loop reads CASSDRVINQPQHF. The CDR3 nucleotides are TGCGCCAGCAGTGATAGAGTGATTAATCAGCCCCAGCATTTT.

V is TRBV2 and J is TRBJ1-4; possible D gene TRBD1, 6 bases. This CDR3 is 15 amino acids long. Deletions cut 6 bases from V and 8 bases from J, with 19 bases between. Germline values: CDR1 SNHLY, CDR2 FYNNEI. CDR3 coding DNA: TGTGCCAGCAGCAGAATTACAGGGTCGGGGGAAAAACTGTTTTTT. It specifies CASSRITGSGEKLFF.

This chain uses TRBV7-2 with TRBJ1-5; a possible D gene is TRBD1 (6 bases). CDR3 length equals 14 residues. Germline V gives CDR1 SGHTA, CDR2 FQGNSA. The ends were cut back, 2 bases at V and 4 bases at J, with 9 bases in the middle. The DNA for the CDR3 is TGTGCCAGCAGCTTATACACAGGGAATCAGCCCCAGCATTTT. It is translated as CASSLYTGNQPQHF. The full variable domain, rest sourced from reference TRBV7-2 and TRBJ1-5, is GAGVSQSPSNKVTEKGKDVELRCDPISGHTALYWYRQSLGQGLEFLIYFQGNSAPDKSGLPSDRFSAERTGGSVSTLTIQRTQQEDSAVYLCASSLYTGNQPQHFGDGTRLSIL.

The chain employs TRBV6-6 and TRBJ1-2; 7 positions match TRBD1. The ends lost 4 bases at V and 4 bases at J; junction bases unmatched: 6. The germline V gene encodes CDR1 MNHNY and CDR2 SVGAGI (reference sequence). The CDR3 spans 14 residues. The CDR3 bases are TGTGCCAGCAGTTCCTTAGGACAGGCCTATGGCTACACCTTC. This translates into CASSSLGQAYGYTF.

This chain links TRBV5-1 with TRBJ2-1, with D tentatively TRBD1 (5 bases). The germline V gene encodes CDR1 SGHRS and CDR2 YFSETQ. CDR3 length equals 14 residues. Trimming took off 4 bases at V and 9 bases at J, with 17 bases between the two ends. DNA of the CDR3: TGCGCCAGCAGCCTCCCTCTCTCTGGGGCTGAGCAGTTCTTC. Amino acid sequence: CASSLPLSGAEQFF.

The gene calls are TRBV24-1 and TRBJ2-5, with TRBD1 identical over 7 bases. The CDR3 is made up of 13 amino acids. CDR1 KGHDR and CDR2 SFDVKD come from the germline V gene. After removal of 4 bases from V and 5 bases from J, the junction contained 3 bases not matched to a gene. The CDR3 here is CATSEPDRETQYF. The CDR3 nucleotides read TGTGCCACCAGTGAGCCGGACAGGGAGACCCAGTACTTC.

J is TRBJ2-3 and V is TRBV7-2; 11 bases agree with TRBD2. CDR1 and CDR2 (germline): SGHTA, FQGNSA. V was pared by 4 bases and J by 2 bases, with 5 bases of the junction left unmatched. The CDR3 spans 16 residues. The CDR3, as DNA: TGTGCCAGCAGCTACCAGGGACTAGCGGTCACAGATACGCAGTATTTT. Encoded protein: CASSYQGLAVTDTQYF.

The chain combines TRBV7-7 with TRBJ2-7; 10 nucleotides line up with TRBD2. After removal of 5 bases from V and 2 bases from J, the junction contained 6 bases not matched to a gene. There are 15 residues in the CDR3. CDR1 is SSHAT and CDR2 is FNYEAQ in the germline V gene (reference sequence). CDR3: CASSQLSGRAYEQYF. CDR3 bases: TGTGCCAGCAGCCAACTCAGCGGGAGGGCCTACGAGCAGTACTTC.

The chain couples TRBV2 to TRBJ2-1; D is perhaps TRBD2 (6 bases). The germline CDR1 and CDR2 sequences are SNHLY and FYNNEI. The V end lost 3 bases, the J end lost 7 bases, and 13 bases lay between the germline ends. The CDR3 is 14 amino acids. CDR3 protein: CASSEAGIGNEQFF. For the CDR3, the DNA is TGTGCCAGCAGTGAGGCGGGGATAGGTAATGAGCAGTTCTTC.

The chain carries TRBV5-1 and TRBJ1-1; perhaps TRBD1 as D (6 bases). The CDR3 is made up of 15 amino acids. V lost 4 bases to trimming and J lost 3 bases, with 16 bases between them. Germline loops: CDR1 SGHRS, CDR2 YFSETQ. In DNA form, the CDR3 reads TGCGCCAGCAGCACGAGGGGTAGGGGGTACACTGAAGCTTTCTTT. Its translation is CASSTRGRGYTEAFF. Combining the CDR3 with reference TRBV5-1 and TRBJ1-1 gives the whole variable domain KAGVTQTPRYLIKTRGQQVTLSCSPISGHRSVSWYQQTPGQGLQFLFEYFSETQRNKGNFPGRFSGRQFSNSRSEMNVSTLELGDSALYLCASSTRGRGYTEAFFGQGTRLTVV.

The genes are TRBV19 and TRBJ2-7; 12 positions agree with TRBD2. This CDR3 has 15 residues. From germline, CDR1 is LNHDA and CDR2 SQIVND (reference sequence). J gave up 3 bases and V 5 bases, and 5 bases lay outside the gene matches. The DNA for the CDR3 is TGTGCCAGTAGTGCGACTAGCGGGAGAAACTACGAGCAGTACTTC. It encodes CASSATSGRNYEQYF.

J is TRBJ2-1 and V is TRBV24-1; TRBD2 might be the D (5 bases). The V end was cut by 3 bases, the J end by 5 bases, with 16 bases between. Germline assignment: CDR1 KGHDR and CDR2 SFDVKD. The CDR3 extends over 16 amino acids. For the CDR3, the DNA is TGTGCCACCAGTGATCGCGGGCCTTCAGGCGACAATGAGCAGTTCTTC. Translating gives CATSDRGPSGDNEQFF.